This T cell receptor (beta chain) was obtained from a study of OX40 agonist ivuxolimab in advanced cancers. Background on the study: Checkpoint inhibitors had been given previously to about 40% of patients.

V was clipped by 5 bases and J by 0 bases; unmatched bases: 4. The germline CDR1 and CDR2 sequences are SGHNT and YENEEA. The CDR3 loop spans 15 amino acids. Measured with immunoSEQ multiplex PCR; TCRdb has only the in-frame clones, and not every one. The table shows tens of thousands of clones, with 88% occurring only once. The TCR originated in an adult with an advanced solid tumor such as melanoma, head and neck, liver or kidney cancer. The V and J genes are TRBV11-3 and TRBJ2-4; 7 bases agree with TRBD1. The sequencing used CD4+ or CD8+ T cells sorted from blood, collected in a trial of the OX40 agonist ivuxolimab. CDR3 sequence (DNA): TGTGCCAGCAGCCTGACAGGGATAGCCAAAAACATTCAGTACTTC. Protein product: CASSLTGIAKNIQYF. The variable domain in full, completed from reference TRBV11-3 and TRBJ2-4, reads EAGVVQSPRYKIIEKKQPVAFWCNPISGHNTLYWYLQNLGQGPELLIRYENEEAVDDSQLPKDRFSAERLKGVDSTLKIQPAELGDSAVYLCASSLTGIAKNIQYFGAGTRLSVL.